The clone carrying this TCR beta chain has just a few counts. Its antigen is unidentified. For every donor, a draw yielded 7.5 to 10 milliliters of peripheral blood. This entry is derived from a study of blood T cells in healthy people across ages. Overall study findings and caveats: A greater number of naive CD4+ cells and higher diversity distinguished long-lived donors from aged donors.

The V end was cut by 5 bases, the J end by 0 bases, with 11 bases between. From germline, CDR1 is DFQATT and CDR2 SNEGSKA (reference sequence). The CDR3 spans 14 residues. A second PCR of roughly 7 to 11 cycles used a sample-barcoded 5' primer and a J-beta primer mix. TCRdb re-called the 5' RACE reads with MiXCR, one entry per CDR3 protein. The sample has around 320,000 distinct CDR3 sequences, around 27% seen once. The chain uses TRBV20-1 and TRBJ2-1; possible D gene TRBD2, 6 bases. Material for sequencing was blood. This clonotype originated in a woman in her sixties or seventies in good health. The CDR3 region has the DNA TGCAGTGCTGAGCGGGCGGTCTCCTACAATGAGCAGTTCTTC. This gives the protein CSAERAVSYNEQFF.